The clone carrying this T cell receptor (beta chain) was counted at least ten times. These data are taken from a study of human T cells and chemical hapten exposure. Germline assignment: CDR1 DFQATT and CDR2 SNEGSKA (reference sequence). V trimming: 3 bases; J trimming: 9 bases; junction bases outside the gene matches: 2. The CDR3 has 12 residues. One entry per CDR3 protein, called by TCRdb with MiXCR from the RACE reads. Altogether 110,000 to 150,000 distinct CDR3 sequences are present, over 9.5% being singletons, with the ten largest covering 1.1% to 1.5%. Time point defined: patch test 2, 6 weeks after DPC sensitization. Documented treatment: therapeutic diphenylcyclopropenone sensitization with weekly scalp DPC.

The chain links TRBV20-1 to TRBJ2-7; TRBD2 matches 13 bases. The specimen was whole blood, collected in connection with sensitization to the hapten diphenylcyclopropenone (DPC). This sequence originates from a woman aged 50 to 60 with alopecia areata. Some clones in this sample may be carry-over from other donors' samples. The CDR3 reads CSARTSGRRQYF. CDR3 nucleotide sequence: TGCAGTGCTAGGACTAGCGGGAGGAGGCAGTACTTC.